This T cell receptor (beta chain) was identified in a study of cytomegalovirus exposure and HLA in healthy donors. This clone was detected only a few times. PCR employed 60 Vbeta and 13 Jbeta primers. The table came from immunoSEQ multiplex PCR; TCRdb's copy has only in-frame clones and leaves some out. The table shows 80,000 or so clones, with 72% occurring only once. Per germline, CDR1 SGDLS and CDR2 YYNGEE. With V trimmed by 3 bases and J by 3 bases, 9 bases remained unmatched. CDR3 size: 15 residues. The sequenced material came from PBMCs. V and J are TRBV9 and TRBJ2-7; 7 bases map to TRBD1. This TCR was sampled from a man in his sixties in good health and CMV-seropositive. CDR3 nucleotides: TGTGCCAGCAGCGAAACAGGGGACCATTACTACGAGCAGTACTTC. Translating gives CASSETGDHYYEQYF.